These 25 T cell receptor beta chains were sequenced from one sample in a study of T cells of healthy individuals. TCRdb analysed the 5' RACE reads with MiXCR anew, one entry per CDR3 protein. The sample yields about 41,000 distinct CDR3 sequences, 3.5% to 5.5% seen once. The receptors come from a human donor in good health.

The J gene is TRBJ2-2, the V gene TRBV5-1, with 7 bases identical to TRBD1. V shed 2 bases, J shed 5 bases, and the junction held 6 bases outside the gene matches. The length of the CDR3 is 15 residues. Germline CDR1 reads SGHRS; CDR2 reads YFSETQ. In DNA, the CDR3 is TGCGCCAGCAGCTTTGGACAGGCGTTGACCGGGGAGCTGTTTTTT. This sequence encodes CASSFGQALTGELFF.

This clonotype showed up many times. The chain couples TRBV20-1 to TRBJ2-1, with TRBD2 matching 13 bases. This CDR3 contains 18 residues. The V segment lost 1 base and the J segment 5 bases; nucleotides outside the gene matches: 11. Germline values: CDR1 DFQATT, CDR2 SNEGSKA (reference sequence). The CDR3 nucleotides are TGCAGTGCTAGAGTTCCCGGACTAGCGGGAGCCACCCACAATGAGCAGTTCTTC. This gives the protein CSARVPGLAGATHNEQFF.

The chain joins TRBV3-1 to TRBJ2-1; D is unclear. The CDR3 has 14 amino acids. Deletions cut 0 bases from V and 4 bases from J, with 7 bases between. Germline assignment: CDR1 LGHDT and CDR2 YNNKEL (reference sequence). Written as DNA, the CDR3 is TGTGCCAGCAGCCAAGATGACCTTTACAATGAGCAGTTCTTC. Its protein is CASSQDDLYNEQFF.

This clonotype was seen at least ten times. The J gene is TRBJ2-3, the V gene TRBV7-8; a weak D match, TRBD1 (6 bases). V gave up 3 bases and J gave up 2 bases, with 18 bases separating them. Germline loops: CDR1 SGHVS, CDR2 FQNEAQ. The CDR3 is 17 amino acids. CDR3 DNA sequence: TGTGCCAGCAGCTTGGTGACAGGTCATACATACACAGATACGCAGTATTTT. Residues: CASSLVTGHTYTDTQYF.

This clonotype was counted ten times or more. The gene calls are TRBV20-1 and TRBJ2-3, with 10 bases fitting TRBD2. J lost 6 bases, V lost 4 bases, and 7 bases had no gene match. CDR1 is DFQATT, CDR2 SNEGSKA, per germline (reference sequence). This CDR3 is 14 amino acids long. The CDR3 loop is CSATQRGGPDTQYF. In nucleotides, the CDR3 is TGCAGTGCTACCCAGCGGGGGGGCCCCGATACGCAGTATTTT.

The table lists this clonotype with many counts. The CDR3 loop reads CATALGQYNEQFF. The CDR3 DNA sequence: TGTGCCACGGCACTGGGACAGTACAATGAGCAGTTCTTC. The V gene is TRBV6-2 or TRBV6-3, the J gene TRBJ2-1, with 7 bases that match TRBD1. The CDR3 runs to 13 residues. Germline values: CDR1 MNHEY, CDR2 SVGEGT. V trimming: 10 bases; J trimming: 4 bases; junction bases outside the gene matches: 7.

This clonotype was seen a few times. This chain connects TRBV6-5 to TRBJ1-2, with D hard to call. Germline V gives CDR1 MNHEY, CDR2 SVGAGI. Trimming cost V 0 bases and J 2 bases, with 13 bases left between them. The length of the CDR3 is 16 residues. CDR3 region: CASSYSRGLMNYGYTF. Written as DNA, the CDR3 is TGTGCCAGCAGTTACTCACGGGGTCTGATGAACTATGGCTACACCTTC.

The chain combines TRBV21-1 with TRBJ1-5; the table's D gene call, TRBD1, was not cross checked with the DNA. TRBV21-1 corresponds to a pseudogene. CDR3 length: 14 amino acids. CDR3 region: CASSKGVNNQPQHF. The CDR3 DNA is TGTGCCAGCAGCAAGGGCGTAAATAATCAGCCCCAGCATTTT.

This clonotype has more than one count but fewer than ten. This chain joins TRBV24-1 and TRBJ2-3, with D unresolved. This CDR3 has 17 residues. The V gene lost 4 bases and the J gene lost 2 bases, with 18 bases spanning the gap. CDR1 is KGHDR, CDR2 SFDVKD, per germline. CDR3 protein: CATSDPSGADPTDTQYF. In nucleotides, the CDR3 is TGTGCCACCAGTGACCCCTCAGGCGCCGATCCCACAGATACGCAGTATTTT.

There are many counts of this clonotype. The CDR3 DNA reads as TGTGCCAGCAGAGCTCCTTCTAGCGGGGCAGATACGCAGTATTTT. Translating gives CASRAPSSGADTQYF. The rearrangement links TRBV6-2 or TRBV6-3 to TRBJ2-3; 9 nucleotides agree with TRBD2. Germline values: CDR1 MNHEY, CDR2 SVGEGT. The CDR3 extends over 15 amino acids. Trimming cost V 6 bases and J 4 bases; bases outside gene matches: 8.

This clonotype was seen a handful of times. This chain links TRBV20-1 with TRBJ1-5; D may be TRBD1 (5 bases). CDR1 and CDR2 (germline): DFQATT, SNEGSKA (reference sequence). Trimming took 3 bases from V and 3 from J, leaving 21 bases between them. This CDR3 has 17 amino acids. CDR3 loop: CSASTRKGEFDNQPQHF. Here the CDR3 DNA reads TGCAGTGCTAGTACGCGGAAAGGGGAATTCGACAATCAGCCCCAGCATTTT.

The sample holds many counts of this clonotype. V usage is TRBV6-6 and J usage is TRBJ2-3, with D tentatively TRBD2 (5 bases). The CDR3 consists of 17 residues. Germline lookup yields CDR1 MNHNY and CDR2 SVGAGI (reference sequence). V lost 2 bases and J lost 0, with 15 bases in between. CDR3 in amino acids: CASSYAASQLSTDTQYF. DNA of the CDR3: TGTGCCAGCAGTTACGCGGCTAGCCAGCTAAGCACAGATACGCAGTATTTT.

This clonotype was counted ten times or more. Here the CDR3 DNA reads TGTGCCAGCAGTGTGACCGGGGACAGCCCAAATGAGCAGTTCTTC. It specifies CASSVTGDSPNEQFF. The rearrangement links TRBV2 to TRBJ2-1, with 7 bases that match TRBD1. Germline V CDR1 and CDR2: SNHLY, FYNNEI. J was trimmed by 7 bases and V by 4 bases; bases with no gene match: 10. The CDR3 contains 15 residues.

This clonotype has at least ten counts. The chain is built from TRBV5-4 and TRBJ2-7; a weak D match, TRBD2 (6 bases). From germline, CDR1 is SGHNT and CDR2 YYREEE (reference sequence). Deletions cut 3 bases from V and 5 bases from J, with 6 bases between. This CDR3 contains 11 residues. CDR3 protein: CASSWGDEQYF. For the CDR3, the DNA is TGTGCCAGCAGCTGGGGGGACGAGCAGTACTTC.

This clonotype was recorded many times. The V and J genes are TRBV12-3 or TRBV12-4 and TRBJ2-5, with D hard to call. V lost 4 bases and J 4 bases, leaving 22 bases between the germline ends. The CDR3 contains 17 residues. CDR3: CASSSSGRAKLGETQYF. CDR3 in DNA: TGTGCCAGCAGTTCATCTGGCCGGGCTAAACTTGGAGAGACCCAGTACTTC.

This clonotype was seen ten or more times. The chain's CDR3 is CASSEVVGVLAKNIQYF. DNA for the CDR3: TGTGCCAGCAGTGAAGTGGTAGGCGTTCTAGCCAAAAACATTCAGTACTTC. This rearrangement joins TRBV6-1 to TRBJ2-4; D gene ambiguous. The CDR3 length is 17 residues. V lost 1 base to trimming and J lost 0 bases, with 13 bases between them. Germline V gene data show CDR1 as MNHNS and CDR2 as SASEGT.

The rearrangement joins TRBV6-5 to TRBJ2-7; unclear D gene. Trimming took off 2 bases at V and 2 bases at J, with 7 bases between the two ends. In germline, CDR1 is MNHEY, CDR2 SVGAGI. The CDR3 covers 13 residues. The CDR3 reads CASSYAQTYEQYF. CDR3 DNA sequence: TGTGCCAGCAGTTACGCCCAAACCTACGAGCAGTACTTC.

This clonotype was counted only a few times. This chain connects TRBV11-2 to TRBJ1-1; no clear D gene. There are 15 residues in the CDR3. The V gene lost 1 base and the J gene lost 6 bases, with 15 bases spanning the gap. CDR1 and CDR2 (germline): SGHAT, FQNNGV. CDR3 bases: TGTGCCAGCAGCTTAGTCGGGTGGAGCGGGGCTGAAGCTTTCTTT. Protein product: CASSLVGWSGAEAFF.

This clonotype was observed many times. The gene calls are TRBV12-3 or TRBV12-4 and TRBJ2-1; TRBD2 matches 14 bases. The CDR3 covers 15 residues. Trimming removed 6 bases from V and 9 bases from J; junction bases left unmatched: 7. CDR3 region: CASSPGLAGEREQFF. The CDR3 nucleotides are TGTGCCAGCAGCCCGGGACTAGCGGGAGAACGTGAGCAGTTCTTC.

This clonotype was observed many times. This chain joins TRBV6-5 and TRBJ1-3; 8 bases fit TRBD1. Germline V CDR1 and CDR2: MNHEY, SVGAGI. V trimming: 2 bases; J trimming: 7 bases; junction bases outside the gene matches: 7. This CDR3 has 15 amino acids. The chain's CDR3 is CASSYQRTGSNTIYF. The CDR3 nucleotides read TGTGCCAGCAGTTACCAACGGACAGGGTCGAACACCATATATTTT.

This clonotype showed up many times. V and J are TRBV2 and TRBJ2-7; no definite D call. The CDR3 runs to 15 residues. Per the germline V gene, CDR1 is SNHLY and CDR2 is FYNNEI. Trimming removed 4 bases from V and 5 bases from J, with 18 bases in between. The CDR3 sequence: CASSAPGTVGDEQYF. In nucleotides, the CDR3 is TGTGCCAGCAGTGCCCCTGGAACAGTCGGCGACGAGCAGTACTTC.

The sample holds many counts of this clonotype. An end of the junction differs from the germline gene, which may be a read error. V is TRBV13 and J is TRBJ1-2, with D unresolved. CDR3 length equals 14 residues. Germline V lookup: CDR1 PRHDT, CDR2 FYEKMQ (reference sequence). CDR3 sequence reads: CASSLGFFSYGYTF. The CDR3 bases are TGTGCCAGCAGCCTAGGGTTTTTTTCCTATGGCTACACCTTC.

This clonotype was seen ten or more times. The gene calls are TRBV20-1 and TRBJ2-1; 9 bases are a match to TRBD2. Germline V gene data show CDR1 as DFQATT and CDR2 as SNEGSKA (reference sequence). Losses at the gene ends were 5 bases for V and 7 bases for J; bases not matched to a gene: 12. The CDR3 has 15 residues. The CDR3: CSAYTGRGGRNEQFF. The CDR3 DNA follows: TGCAGTGCTTACACGGGGCGGGGGGGCCGGAATGAGCAGTTCTTC.

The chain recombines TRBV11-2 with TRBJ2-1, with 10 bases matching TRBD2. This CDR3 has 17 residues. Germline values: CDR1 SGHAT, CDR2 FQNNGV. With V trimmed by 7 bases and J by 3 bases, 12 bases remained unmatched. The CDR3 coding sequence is TGTGCCAGCAAAGGGTGGAAGCGGGAGGGCCACTACAATGAGCAGTTCTTC. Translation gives CASKGWKREGHYNEQFF.

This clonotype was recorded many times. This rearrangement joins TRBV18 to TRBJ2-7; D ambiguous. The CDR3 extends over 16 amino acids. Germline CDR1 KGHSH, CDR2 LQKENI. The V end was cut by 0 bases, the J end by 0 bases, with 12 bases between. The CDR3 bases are TGTGCCAGCTCACCACCGAAAGGAGCCGACTCCTACGAGCAGTACTTC. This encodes CASSPPKGADSYEQYF.